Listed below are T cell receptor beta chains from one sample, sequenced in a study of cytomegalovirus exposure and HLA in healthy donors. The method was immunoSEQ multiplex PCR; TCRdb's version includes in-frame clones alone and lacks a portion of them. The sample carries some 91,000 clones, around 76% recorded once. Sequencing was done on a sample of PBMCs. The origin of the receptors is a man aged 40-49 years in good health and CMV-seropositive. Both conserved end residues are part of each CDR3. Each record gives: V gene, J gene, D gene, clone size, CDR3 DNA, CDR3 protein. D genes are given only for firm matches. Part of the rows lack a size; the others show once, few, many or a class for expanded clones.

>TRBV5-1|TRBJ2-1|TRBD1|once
TGCGCCAGCAGCCCTACCCGGACAGGGGTCGATGAGCAGTTCTTC
CASSPTRTGVDEQFF
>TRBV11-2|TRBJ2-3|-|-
TGTGCCAGCAGCTCCCTGGGCCGTCACACAGATACGCAGTATTTT
CASSSLGRHTDTQYF
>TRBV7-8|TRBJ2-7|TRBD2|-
TGTGCCAGCAGCTTAAGGGGCGGGACACTTACTAGCGGGCTGCAGTACGAGCAGTACTTC
CASSLRGGTLTSGLQYEQYF
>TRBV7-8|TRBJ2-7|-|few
TGTGTTTGCAGGCAGGGGCCGGCATACGAGCAGTACTTC
CVCRQGPAYEQYF
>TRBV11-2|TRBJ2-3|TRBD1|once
TGTGCCAGCAGCTTAATGGGACAGGCACCCACAGATACGCAGTATTTT
CASSLMGQAPTDTQYF
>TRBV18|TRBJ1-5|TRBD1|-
TGTGCCAGCTCCCAGGGGACAGGGGGCATTCAGCCCCAGCATTTT
CASSQGTGGIQPQHF
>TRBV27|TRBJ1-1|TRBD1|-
TGTGCCAGCAGTTCTCCCCGGGACAGGGGCCCATACACTGAAGCTTTCTTT
CASSSPRDRGPYTEAFF
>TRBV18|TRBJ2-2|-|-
TGTGCCAGCTCACAAGCGTCACAACGAGCGTACGCCGGGGAGCTGTTTTTT
CASSQASQRAYAGELFF
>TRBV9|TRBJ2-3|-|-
TGTGCCAGCAGCGGGAGGGGAAACACAGATACGCAGTATTTT
CASSGRGNTDTQYF
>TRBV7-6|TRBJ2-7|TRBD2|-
TGTGCCAGCAGCTTAATTGGTAGCGGGAACTCCTACGAGCAGTACTTC
CASSLIGSGNSYEQYF
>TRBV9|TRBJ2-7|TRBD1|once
TGTGCCAGCAGCAAAGGGGGGACAGGGGTCTACGAGCAGTACTTC
CASSKGGTGVYEQYF
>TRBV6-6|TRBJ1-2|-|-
TGTGCCAGCCCGTGGGGGCCGAGCACCTTC
CASPWGPSTF
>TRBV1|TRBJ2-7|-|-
TGCACCAGCAGCCTGGGACTAGCAGACTACGAGCAGTACTTC
CTSSLGLADYEQYF
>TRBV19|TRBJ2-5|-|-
TGTGCCAGTAGTTCCCAGGTGACTAACCAAGAGACCCAGTACTTC
CASSSQVTNQETQYF
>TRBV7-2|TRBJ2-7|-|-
TGTGCCAGCAGCTCCTCCCCTTTAACCTACGAGCAGTACTTC
CASSSSPLTYEQYF
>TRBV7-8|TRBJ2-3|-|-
TGTGCCAGCAGCACAGGGTTTGTAGTGACAGATACGCAGTATTTT
CASSTGFVVTDTQYF
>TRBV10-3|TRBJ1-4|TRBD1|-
TGTGCCATCAGTGAATTGGGACAGGGGAGTGAAAAACTGTTTTTT
CAISELGQGSEKLFF
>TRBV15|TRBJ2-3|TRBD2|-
TGTGCCACCAGCAGTGGACTAGCGGTCACAGATACGCAGTATTTT
CATSSGLAVTDTQYF
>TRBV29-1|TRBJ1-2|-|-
TGCAGCGTTGTAGGCAGGACGGGGAATGGCTACACCTTC
CSVVGRTGNGYTF
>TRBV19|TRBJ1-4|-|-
TGTGCCAGTAGTTCACCGGGACATTGGGATGAAAAACTGTTTTTT
CASSSPGHWDEKLFF
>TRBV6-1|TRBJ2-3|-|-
TGTGCCAGCAGTGAAGTCCCCAGCGGGAGCACAGATACGCAGTATTTT
CASSEVPSGSTDTQYF
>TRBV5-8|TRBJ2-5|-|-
TGTGCCAGCAGCGCCCGGGGAGGTGGGGAGACCCAGTACTTC
CASSARGGGETQYF
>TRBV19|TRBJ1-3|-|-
TGTGCCAGTAGTATAGGACAGCAAGTCTCTGGAAACACCATATATTTT
CASSIGQQVSGNTIYF
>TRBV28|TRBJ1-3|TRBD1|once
TGTGCCAGCAATCTGGACAGGGCCACCTACGACAACACCATATATTTT
CASNLDRATYDNTIYF